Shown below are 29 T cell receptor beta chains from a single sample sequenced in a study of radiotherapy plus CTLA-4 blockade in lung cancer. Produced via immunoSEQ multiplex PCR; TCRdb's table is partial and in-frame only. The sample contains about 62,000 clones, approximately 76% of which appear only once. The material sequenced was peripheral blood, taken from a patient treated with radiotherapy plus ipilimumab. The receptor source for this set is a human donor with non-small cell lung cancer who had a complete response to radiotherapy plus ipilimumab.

Here the CDR3 reads CSVGDTTGELFF. CDR3 nucleotides: TGCAGCGTCGGGGACACCACCGGGGAGCTGTTTTTT. V is TRBV29-1 and J is TRBJ2-2, with a possible D match to TRBD1 (6 bases). CDR1 is SQVTM and CDR2 is ANQGSEA in the germline V gene. This CDR3 has 12 residues. Trimming pared 6 bases from V and 4 bases from J, leaving 9 bases between.

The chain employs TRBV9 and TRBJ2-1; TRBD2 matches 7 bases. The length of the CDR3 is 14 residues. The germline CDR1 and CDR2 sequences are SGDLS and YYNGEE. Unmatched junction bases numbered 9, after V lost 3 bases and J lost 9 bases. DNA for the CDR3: TGTGCCAGCAGCGCCCTCGGGACTACGGTTGAGCAGTTCTTC. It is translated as CASSALGTTVEQFF. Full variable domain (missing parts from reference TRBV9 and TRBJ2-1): DSGVTQTPKHLITATGQRVTLRCSPRSGDLSVYWYQQSLDQGLQFLIQYYNGEERAKGNILERFSAQQFPDLHSELNLSSLELGDSALYFCASSALGTTVEQFFGPGTRLTVL.

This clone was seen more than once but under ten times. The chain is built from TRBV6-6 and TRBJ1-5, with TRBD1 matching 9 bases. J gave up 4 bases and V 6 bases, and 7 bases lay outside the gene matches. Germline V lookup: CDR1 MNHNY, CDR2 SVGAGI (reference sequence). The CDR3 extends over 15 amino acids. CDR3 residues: CASRNTGGRNQPQHF. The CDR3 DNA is TGTGCCAGCAGAAACACAGGGGGCCGAAATCAGCCCCAGCATTTT.

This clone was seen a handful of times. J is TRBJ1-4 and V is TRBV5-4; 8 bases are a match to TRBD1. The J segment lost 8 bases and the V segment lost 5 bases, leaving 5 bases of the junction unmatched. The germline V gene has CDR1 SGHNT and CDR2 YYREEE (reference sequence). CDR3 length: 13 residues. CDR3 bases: TGTGCCAGCAGTATACAGGGGGGCGAAAAACTGTTTTTT. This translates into CASSIQGGEKLFF.

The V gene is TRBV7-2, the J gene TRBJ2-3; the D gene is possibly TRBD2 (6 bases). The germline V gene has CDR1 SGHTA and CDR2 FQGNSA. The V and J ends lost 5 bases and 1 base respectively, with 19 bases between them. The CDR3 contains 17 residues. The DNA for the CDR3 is TGTGCCAGCAGCCCACCGGCGGCGGGGTCGGGCACAGATACGCAGTATTTT. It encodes CASSPPAAGSGTDTQYF.

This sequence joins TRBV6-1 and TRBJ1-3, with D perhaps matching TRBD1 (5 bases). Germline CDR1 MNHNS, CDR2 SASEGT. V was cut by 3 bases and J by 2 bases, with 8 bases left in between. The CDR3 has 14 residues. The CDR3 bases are TGTGCCAGCAGTGAGGGGGGAACTGGAAACACCATATATTTT. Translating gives CASSEGGTGNTIYF.

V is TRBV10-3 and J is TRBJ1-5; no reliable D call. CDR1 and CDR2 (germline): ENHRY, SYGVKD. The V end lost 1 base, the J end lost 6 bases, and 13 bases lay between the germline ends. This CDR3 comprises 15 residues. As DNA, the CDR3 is TGTGCCATCAGTGAGTTGCCGGGGTTAAGTCAGCCCCAGCATTTT. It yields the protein CAISELPGLSQPQHF.

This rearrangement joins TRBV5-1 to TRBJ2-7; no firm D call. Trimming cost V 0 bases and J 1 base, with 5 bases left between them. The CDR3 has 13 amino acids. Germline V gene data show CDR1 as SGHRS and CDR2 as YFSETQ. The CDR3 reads CASSLVASYEQYF. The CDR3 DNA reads TGCGCCAGCAGCTTGGTGGCTTCCTACGAGCAGTACTTC.

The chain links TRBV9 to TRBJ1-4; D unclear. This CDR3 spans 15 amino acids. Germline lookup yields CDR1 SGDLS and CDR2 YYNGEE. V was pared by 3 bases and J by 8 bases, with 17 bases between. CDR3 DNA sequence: TGTGCCAGCAGCGCGACGCCCTCGATCGGGGAAAAACTGTTTTTT. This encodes CASSATPSIGEKLFF.

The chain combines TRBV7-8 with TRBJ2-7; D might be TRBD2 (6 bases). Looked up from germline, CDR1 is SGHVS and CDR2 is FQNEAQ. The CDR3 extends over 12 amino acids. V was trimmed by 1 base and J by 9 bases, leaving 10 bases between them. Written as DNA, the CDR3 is TGTGCCAGCAGCTTAGAACGGAGGGTGCAGTACTTC. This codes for CASSLERRVQYF.

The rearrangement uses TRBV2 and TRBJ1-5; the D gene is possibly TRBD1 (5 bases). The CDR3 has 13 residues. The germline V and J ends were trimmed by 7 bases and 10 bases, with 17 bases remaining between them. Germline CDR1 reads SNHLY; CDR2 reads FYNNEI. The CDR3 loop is CASKMTAITPQHF. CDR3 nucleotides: TGTGCCAGCAAAATGACAGCGATCACCCCCCAGCATTTT.

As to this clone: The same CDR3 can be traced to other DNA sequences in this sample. The CDR3 DNA follows: TGCGCCAGCAGCTTGCTCTCTGGGGCCAACGTCCTGACTTTC. Translated, it gives CASSLLSGANVLTF. The chain has TRBV5-1 and TRBJ2-6; no clear D gene. Germline CDR1 SGHRS, CDR2 YFSETQ. The CDR3 extends over 14 amino acids. V was pared by 1 base and J by 0 bases, with 2 bases between.

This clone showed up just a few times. The chain's CDR3 is CASSPWAVYEQYF. CDR3 nucleotide sequence: TGTGCCAGCAGCCCCTGGGCCGTATACGAGCAGTACTTC. The chain employs TRBV7-9 and TRBJ2-7, with D uncertain. V lost 5 bases, J lost 4 bases, and 12 bases lay in between. The CDR3 spans 13 residues. Per germline, CDR1 SEHNR and CDR2 FQNEAQ (reference sequence).

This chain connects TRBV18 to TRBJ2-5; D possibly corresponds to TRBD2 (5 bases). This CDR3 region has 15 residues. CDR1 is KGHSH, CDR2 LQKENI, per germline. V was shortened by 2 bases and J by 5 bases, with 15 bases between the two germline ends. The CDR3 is CASSPSEGSVETQYF. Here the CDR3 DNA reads TGTGCCAGCTCACCATCTGAGGGCTCTGTGGAGACCCAGTACTTC.

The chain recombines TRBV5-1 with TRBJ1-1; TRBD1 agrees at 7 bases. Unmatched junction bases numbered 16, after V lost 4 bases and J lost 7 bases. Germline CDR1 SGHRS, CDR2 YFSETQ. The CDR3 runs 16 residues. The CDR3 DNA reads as TGCGCCAGCAGCCGAATGGGACAGCCCCCCAGGGGTGAAGCTTTCTTT. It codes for CASSRMGQPPRGEAFF.

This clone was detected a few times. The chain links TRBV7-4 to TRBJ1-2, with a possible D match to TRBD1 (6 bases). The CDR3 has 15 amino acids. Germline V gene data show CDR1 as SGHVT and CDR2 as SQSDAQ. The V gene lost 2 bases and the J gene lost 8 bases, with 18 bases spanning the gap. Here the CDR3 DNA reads TGTGCCAGCAGCTTACACAGGGCTCCCTTGCGGGGCTACACCTTC. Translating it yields CASSLHRAPLRGYTF.

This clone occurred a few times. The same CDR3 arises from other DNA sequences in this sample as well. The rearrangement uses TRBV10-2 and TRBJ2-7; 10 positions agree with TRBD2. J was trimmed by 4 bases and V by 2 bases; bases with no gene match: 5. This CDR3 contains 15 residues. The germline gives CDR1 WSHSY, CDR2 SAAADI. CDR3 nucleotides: TGCGCCAGCAGTGAGCCTAGCGGGGGAGCGTACGAGCAGTACTTC. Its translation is CASSEPSGGAYEQYF.

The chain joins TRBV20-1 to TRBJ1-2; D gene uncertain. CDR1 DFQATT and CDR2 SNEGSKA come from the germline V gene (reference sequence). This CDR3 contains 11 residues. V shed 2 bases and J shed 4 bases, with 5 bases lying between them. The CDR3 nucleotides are TGCAGTGCTAGACCCCTCTATGGCTACACCTTC. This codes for CSARPLYGYTF.

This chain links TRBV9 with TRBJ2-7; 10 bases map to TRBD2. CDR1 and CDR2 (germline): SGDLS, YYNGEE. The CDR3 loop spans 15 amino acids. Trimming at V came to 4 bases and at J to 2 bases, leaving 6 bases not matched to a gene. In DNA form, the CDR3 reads TGTGCCAGCAGCACCCTAGCGGGAGCTACCTACGAGCAGTACTTC. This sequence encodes CASSTLAGATYEQYF.

For the CDR3, the DNA is TGCGCCAGCAGCCAAGAGTTTACAGGGGACAGGCCCCAGCATTTT. It yields the protein CASSQEFTGDRPQHF. The rearrangement joins TRBV4-1 to TRBJ1-5, with 7 bases identical to TRBD1. The V gene's germline CDR1 is MGHRA and CDR2 YSYEKL. The CDR3 has 15 residues. Trimming took 0 bases from V and 9 from J; bases not matched to a gene: 8.

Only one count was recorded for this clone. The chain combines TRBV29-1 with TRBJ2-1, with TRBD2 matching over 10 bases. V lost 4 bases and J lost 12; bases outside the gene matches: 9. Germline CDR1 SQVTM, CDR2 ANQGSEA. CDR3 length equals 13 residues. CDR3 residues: CSVAPSGSSGQFF. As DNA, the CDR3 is TGCAGCGTTGCGCCTAGCGGGAGTAGTGGGCAGTTCTTC.

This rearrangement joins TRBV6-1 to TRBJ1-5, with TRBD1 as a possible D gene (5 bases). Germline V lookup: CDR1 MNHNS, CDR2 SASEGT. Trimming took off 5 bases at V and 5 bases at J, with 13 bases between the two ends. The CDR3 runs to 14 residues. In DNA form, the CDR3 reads TGTGCCAGCAGTATGGAGGGGACTTATCAGCCCCAGCATTTT. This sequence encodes CASSMEGTYQPQHF.

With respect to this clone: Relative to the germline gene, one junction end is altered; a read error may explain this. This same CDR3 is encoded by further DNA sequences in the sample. In DNA form, the CDR3 reads TGTGCCAGCTCGCCACCAAGAGATCAATCTGGGGCCAACGTCCTGACTTTC. Amino acid sequence: CASSPPRDQSGANVLTF. The gene calls are TRBV18 and TRBJ2-6; D is ambiguous. The CDR3 runs 17 residues. Germline V CDR1 and CDR2: KGHSH, LQKENI.

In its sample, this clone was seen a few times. CDR3 amino acids: CASSALTGDLREQYF. The DNA for the CDR3 is TGTGCCAGCAGCGCCCTGACAGGGGACCTCCGTGAGCAGTACTTC. The rearrangement joins TRBV7-9 to TRBJ2-7; TRBD1 aligns across 8 bases. The CDR3 runs to 15 residues. V lost 5 bases to trimming and J lost 7 bases; unmatched junction nucleotides: 13. Germline CDR1 is SEHNR and CDR2 is FQNEAQ (reference sequence).

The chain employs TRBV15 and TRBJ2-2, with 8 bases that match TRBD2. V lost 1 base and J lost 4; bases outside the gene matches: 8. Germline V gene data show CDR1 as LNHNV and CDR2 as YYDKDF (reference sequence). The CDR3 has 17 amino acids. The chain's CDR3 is CATSRGSGGGITGELFF. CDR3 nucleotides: TGTGCCACCAGCAGAGGAAGCGGGGGAGGGATCACCGGGGAGCTGTTTTTT.

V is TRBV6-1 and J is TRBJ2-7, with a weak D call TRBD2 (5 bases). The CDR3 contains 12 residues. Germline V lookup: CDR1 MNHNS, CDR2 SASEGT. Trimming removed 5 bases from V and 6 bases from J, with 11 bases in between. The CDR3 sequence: CASSSWLAEQYF. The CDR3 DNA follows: TGTGCCAGCAGTTCCTGGCTAGCCGAGCAGTACTTC.

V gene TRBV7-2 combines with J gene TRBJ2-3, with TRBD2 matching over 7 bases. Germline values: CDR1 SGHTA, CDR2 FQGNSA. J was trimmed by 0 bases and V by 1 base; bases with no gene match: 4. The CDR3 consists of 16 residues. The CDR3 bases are TGTGCCAGCAGCTTAGTCTCTAGCGGAAGCACAGATACGCAGTATTTT. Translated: CASSLVSSGSTDTQYF.

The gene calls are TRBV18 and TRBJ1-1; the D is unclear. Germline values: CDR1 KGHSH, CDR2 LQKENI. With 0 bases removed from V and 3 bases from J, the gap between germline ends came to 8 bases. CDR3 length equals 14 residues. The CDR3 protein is CASSPPGRYTEAFF. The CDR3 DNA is TGTGCCAGCTCACCACCAGGGAGGTACACTGAAGCTTTCTTT.

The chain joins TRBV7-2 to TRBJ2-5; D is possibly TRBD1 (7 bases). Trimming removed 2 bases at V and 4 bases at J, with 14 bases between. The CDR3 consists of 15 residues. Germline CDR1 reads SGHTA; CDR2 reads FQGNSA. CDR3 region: CASSLWAGGLETQYF. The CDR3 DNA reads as TGTGCCAGCAGCTTATGGGCAGGGGGGCTAGAGACCCAGTACTTC.